This TCR beta chain was found in a study of CXCR3-negative and CXCR3-positive naive CD8 T cells. Each TRB cDNA library was prepared by 5' RACE (with UMI labels). TCRdb re-called the 5' RACE reads and catalogs CDR3 proteins one per entry, DNA excluded. The listing records about 43,000 distinct CDR3 sequences. CDR1 SGHVS and CDR2 FNYEAQ come from the germline V gene. The CDR3 has 13 amino acids. Study results and caveats: PBMCs showed partially decreased CXCR3 expression after cryopreservation, and most assays used fresh PBMCs.

For this clonotype: Its antigen is not known.

The chain combines TRBV7-6 with TRBJ2-3. The origin of this receptor is a human donor in good health. Some clones in this sample may be carry-over from other donors' samples. Sequencing was done on a sample of memory CD8+ T cells from blood. This CDR3 reads CASSLYDTDTQYF.